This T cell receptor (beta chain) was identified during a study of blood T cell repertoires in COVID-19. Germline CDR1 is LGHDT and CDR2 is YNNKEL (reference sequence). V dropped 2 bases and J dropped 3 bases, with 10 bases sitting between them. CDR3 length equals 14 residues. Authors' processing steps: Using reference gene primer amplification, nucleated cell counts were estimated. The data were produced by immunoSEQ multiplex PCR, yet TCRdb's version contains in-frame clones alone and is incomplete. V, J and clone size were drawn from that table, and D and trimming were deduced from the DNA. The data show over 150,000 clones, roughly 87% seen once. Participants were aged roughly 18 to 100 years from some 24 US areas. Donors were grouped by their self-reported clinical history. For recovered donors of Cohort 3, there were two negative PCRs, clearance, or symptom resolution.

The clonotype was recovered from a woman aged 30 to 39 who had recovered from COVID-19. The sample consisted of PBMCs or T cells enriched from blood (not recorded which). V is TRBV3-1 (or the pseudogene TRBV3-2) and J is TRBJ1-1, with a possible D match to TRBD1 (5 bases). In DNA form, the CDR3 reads TGTGCCAGCAGCCAACAGGGAAGGGACACTGAAGCTTTCTTT. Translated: CASSQQGRDTEAFF.